Below are 32 T cell receptor beta chains sequenced from a single sample in a study of cytomegalovirus exposure and HLA in healthy donors. A multiplex PCR was run with 60 Vbeta primers and 13 Jbeta primers. Data came from immunoSEQ multiplex PCR; TCRdb stores just in-frame clones and leaves some out. The sample has 70,000 or so clones, roughly 82% seen once. Input material: PBMCs. These receptors were taken from a young man in good health and CMV-seronegative.

V and J are TRBV28 and TRBJ1-2, with 7 positions matching TRBD1. The CDR3 extends over 14 amino acids. V lost 3 bases to trimming and J lost 8 bases; unmatched junction nucleotides: 9. Germline V gene lookup returns CDR1 MDHEN and CDR2 SYDVKM. The CDR3 region is CASSLNVGGNGYTF. In DNA form, the CDR3 reads TGTGCCAGCAGTTTGAATGTAGGGGGCAACGGCTACACCTTC.

Only a few counts were recorded for this clone. The V and J genes are TRBV4-3 and TRBJ2-7; D gene unclear. The CDR3 has 13 residues. Germline CDR1 LGHNA, CDR2 YSLEER. Trimming took off 4 bases at V and 3 bases at J, with 10 bases between the two ends. CDR3 bases: TGCGCCAGCAGCCCTTACAGATACTACGAGCAGTACTTC. This codes for CASSPYRYYEQYF.

There are a few counts of this clone. The chain uses TRBV7-2 and TRBJ2-5, with D uncertain. Trimming took 5 bases from V and 1 from J, leaving 11 bases between them. The CDR3 runs 14 residues. Germline loops: CDR1 SGHTA, CDR2 FQGNSA. In DNA, the CDR3 is TGTGCCAGCAGCCCGAGACGGAGCCAAGAGACCCAGTACTTC. It encodes CASSPRRSQETQYF.

The rearrangement uses TRBV30 and TRBJ1-5; 7 positions agree with TRBD1. The CDR3 runs to 15 residues. The V segment lost 4 bases and the J segment 1 base; nucleotides outside the gene matches: 7. From germline, CDR1 is GTSNPN and CDR2 SVGIG (reference sequence). CDR3 sequence: CAWNTGTVSNQPQHF. The CDR3 DNA is TGTGCCTGGAACACCGGGACAGTAAGCAATCAGCCCCAGCATTTT.

V is TRBV19 and J is TRBJ1-2; the match to TRBD1 covers 12 bases. The CDR3 runs 14 residues. CDR1 LNHDA and CDR2 SQIVND come from the germline V gene (reference sequence). With V trimmed by 8 bases and J by 5 bases, 6 bases remained unmatched. CDR3 amino acids: CASGDRGLDYGYTF. CDR3 nucleotides: TGTGCCAGTGGGGACAGGGGGCTAGATTATGGCTACACCTTC.

The rearrangement uses TRBV7-8 and TRBJ1-1; maybe TRBD1 (5 bases). Germline V gene lookup returns CDR1 SGHVS and CDR2 FQNEAQ. The CDR3 extends over 14 amino acids. V was clipped by 3 bases and J by 1 base, with 9 bases between them. The CDR3 region has the DNA TGTGCCAGCAGCTTGGTAGGGGCGAACACTGAAGCTTTCTTT. The encoded protein is CASSLVGANTEAFF.

This clone has just one count. The rearrangement uses TRBV7-2 and TRBJ2-5; 10 bases match TRBD1. CDR3 length: 14 residues. The trim removed 3 bases at V and 4 bases at J, leaving 2 bases unmatched. Germline lookup yields CDR1 SGHTA and CDR2 FQGNSA. The CDR3 region is CASSFGTGVETQYF. In DNA form, the CDR3 reads TGTGCCAGCAGCTTCGGGACAGGGGTAGAGACCCAGTACTTC.

This clone came up once. The chain combines TRBV7-2 with TRBJ2-2; the D gene is possibly TRBD2 (6 bases). Germline V gene lookup returns CDR1 SGHTA and CDR2 FQGNSA. Trimming took off 1 base at V and 9 bases at J, with 18 bases between the two ends. The CDR3 totals 16 residues. In nucleotides, the CDR3 is TGTGCCAGCAGCTTAGGTGGTCGGGGGTTAAGGCGGGAGCTGTTTTTT. Its translation is CASSLGGRGLRRELFF.

This clone was seen a single time. This chain links TRBV7-9 with TRBJ2-7, with D perhaps matching TRBD1 (5 bases). CDR1 and CDR2 (germline): SEHNR, FQNEAQ (reference sequence). The V gene lost 5 bases and the J gene lost 0 bases, with 14 bases spanning the gap. The CDR3 consists of 15 residues. Written as DNA, the CDR3 is TGTGCCAGCAGCCCTACAGGATACAGCTCCTACGAGCAGTACTTC. It yields the protein CASSPTGYSSYEQYF.

V usage is TRBV7-2 and J usage is TRBJ2-3, with TRBD1 identical over 9 bases. This CDR3 comprises 18 residues. CDR1 is SGHTA and CDR2 is FQGNSA in the germline V gene. With V trimmed by 3 bases and J by 4 bases, 14 bases remained unmatched. The CDR3 loop is CASSFYPIDRGSADTQYF. For the CDR3, the DNA is TGTGCCAGCAGCTTCTACCCAATTGACAGGGGGAGCGCAGATACGCAGTATTTT.

Comment on this clone: One end of the junction does not line up with germline, which may come from a read error. The chain links TRBV28 to TRBJ2-7; 7 nucleotides line up with TRBD2. This CDR3 contains 14 residues. The germline V gene has CDR1 MDHEN and CDR2 SYDVKM. Here the CDR3 reads CASSGGAQAYGQYF. Here the CDR3 DNA reads TGTGCCAGTTCGGGGGGAGCCCAAGCCTACGGGCAGTACTTC.

J is TRBJ2-1 and V is TRBV7-3; 7 nucleotides line up with TRBD2. CDR1 and CDR2 from the germline V gene are SGHTA and FQGTGA. The CDR3 consists of 14 residues. Trimming at V came to 5 bases and at J to 6 bases, leaving 7 bases not matched to a gene. The CDR3 DNA reads as TGTGCCAGCAGCCCTAGTCGGGGGGTCAATGAGCAGTTCTTC. Its translation: CASSPSRGVNEQFF.

The chain links TRBV15 to TRBJ2-7; perhaps TRBD1 as D (5 bases). This CDR3 is built from 15 residues. The ends were cut back, 0 bases at V and 2 bases at J, with 11 bases in the middle. CDR1 is LNHNV, CDR2 YYDKDF, per germline (reference sequence). Here the CDR3 reads CATSRDWPGPYEQYF. In nucleotides, the CDR3 is TGTGCCACCAGCAGAGATTGGCCAGGGCCCTACGAGCAGTACTTC. The whole variable domain, filled in from reference TRBV15 and TRBJ2-7, reads DAMVIQNPRYQVTQFGKPVTLSCSQTLNHNVMYWYQQKSSQAPKLLFHYYDKDFNNEADTPDNFQSRRPNTSFCFLDIRSPGLGDTAMYLCATSRDWPGPYEQYFGPGTRLTVT.

This clone was seen only once. The V and J genes are TRBV28 and TRBJ1-6; D gene unclear. V lost 6 bases to trimming and J lost 10 bases, with 19 bases between them. Per germline, CDR1 MDHEN and CDR2 SYDVKM. The CDR3 consists of 15 residues. The DNA for the CDR3 is TGTGCCAGCAGAAAAGACACTCTTGCTGGCTCACCCCTCCACTTT. It specifies CASRKDTLAGSPLHF.

This clone appeared a single time. V gene TRBV5-4 combines with J gene TRBJ2-3; a weak D match, TRBD1 (6 bases). V shed 2 bases and J shed 4 bases, with 8 bases lying between them. Germline lookup yields CDR1 SGHNT and CDR2 YYREEE (reference sequence). The CDR3 is 13 residues long. The CDR3 DNA reads TGTGCCAGCAGCTTTGGGGGCGCAGATACGCAGTATTTT. Protein: CASSFGGADTQYF.

This clone was seen a handful of times. The J gene is TRBJ1-2, the V gene TRBV5-1; D possibly corresponds to TRBD1 (5 bases). CDR1 and CDR2 (germline): SGHRS, YFSETQ. The CDR3 loop spans 14 amino acids. The V and J ends lost 3 bases and 4 bases respectively, with 13 bases between them. For the CDR3, the DNA is TGCGCCAGCAGCTCCCATGACAGCTCCTATGGCTACACCTTC. This translates into CASSSHDSSYGYTF.

The chain is built from TRBV12-5 and TRBJ1-4, with 10 bases matching TRBD1. Germline trimming cut 1 base from V and 7 bases from J; bases unmatched to any gene: 0. CDR1 and CDR2 (germline): LGHNT, FRNRAP. This CDR3 spans 14 amino acids. The CDR3 protein is CASGLGQGAEKLFF. CDR3 coding DNA: TGTGCTAGTGGTTTGGGACAGGGGGCTGAAAAACTGTTTTTT.

The rearrangement joins TRBV28 to TRBJ1-1, with a tentative D call TRBD1 (6 bases). The V and J ends lost 6 bases and 1 base respectively, with 9 bases between them. CDR1 and CDR2 (germline): MDHEN, SYDVKM. CDR3 length: 13 amino acids. The CDR3 region is CASSHRANTEAFF. CDR3 coding DNA: TGTGCCAGCAGCCACAGGGCGAACACTGAAGCTTTCTTT.

This chain uses TRBV7-2 with TRBJ2-7; D is unresolved. The V end lost 5 bases, the J end lost 5 bases, and 10 bases lay between the germline ends. Germline CDR1 reads SGHTA; CDR2 reads FQGNSA. This CDR3 contains 12 residues. The CDR3, as DNA: TGTGCCAGCAGCGCGGATCTTAACGAGCAGTACTTC. Translating it yields CASSADLNEQYF.

This clone appeared once. The chain is built from TRBV5-1 and TRBJ1-4; 9 bases are shared with TRBD1. The V gene's germline CDR1 is SGHRS and CDR2 YFSETQ. Unmatched junction bases numbered 3, after V lost 1 base and J lost 5 bases. CDR3 length: 15 amino acids. This CDR3 reads CASSLSGTGNEKLFF. The CDR3 DNA sequence: TGCGCCAGCAGCTTGTCCGGGACAGGGAATGAAAAACTGTTTTTT.

This sequence joins TRBV7-2 and TRBJ2-7, with a weak D call TRBD2 (6 bases). V lost 4 bases, J lost 5 bases, and 15 bases lay in between. The germline V gene encodes CDR1 SGHTA and CDR2 FQGNSA. The length of the CDR3 is 14 residues. The DNA of the CDR3 is TGTGCCAGCAGCTCGGCGGGGACTTACCACGAGCAGTACTTC. Protein sequence: CASSSAGTYHEQYF.

The rearrangement joins TRBV9 to TRBJ1-1, with TRBD1 matching over 7 bases. Trimming removed 2 bases from V and 4 bases from J; junction bases left unmatched: 5. Germline-derived CDR1 and CDR2 are SGDLS and YYNGEE. The CDR3 has 14 residues. The CDR3 reads CASSVTGEATEAFF. Here the CDR3 DNA reads TGTGCCAGCAGCGTCACAGGGGAGGCCACTGAAGCTTTCTTT.

V and J are TRBV6-6 and TRBJ2-7; maybe TRBD1 (6 bases). Germline V lookup: CDR1 MNHNY, CDR2 SVGAGI (reference sequence). The length of the CDR3 is 11 residues. Trimming shortened V by 10 bases and J by 5 bases, and 12 bases separated the two germline ends. CDR3 amino acids: CATRGIHEQYF. The CDR3 DNA reads as TGTGCCACTAGGGGGATCCACGAGCAGTACTTC.

Details on this clone: At one boundary the junction diverges from the germline segment, which might be a read error. The genes are TRBV5-1 and TRBJ1-1, with unresolved D. The CDR3 runs 12 residues. CDR1 is SGHRS and CDR2 is YFSETQ in the germline V gene. CDR3 nucleotides: TGCGCCAGCAAAAATAAGCCGACTGAGGCTTTCTTT. As protein: CASKNKPTEAFF.

The V call is TRBV13, the J call TRBJ2-2; 8 nucleotides align to TRBD2. Germline CDR1 and CDR2: PRHDT and FYEKMQ (reference sequence). V shed 5 bases, J shed 3 bases, and the junction held 8 bases outside the gene matches. The CDR3 runs to 16 residues. The CDR3 loop is CASSQAGGGYTGELFF. The CDR3 bases are TGTGCCAGCAGCCAAGCCGGGGGGGGGTACACCGGGGAGCTGTTTTTT.

J is TRBJ2-7 and V is TRBV5-1, with D tentatively TRBD1 (6 bases). V was cut by 0 bases and J by 3 bases, with 10 bases left in between. The CDR3 spans 14 residues. The V gene's germline CDR1 is SGHRS and CDR2 YFSETQ. Here the CDR3 reads CASSLARTDYEQYF. The CDR3 bases are TGCGCCAGCAGCTTGGCGCGGACAGACTACGAGCAGTACTTC.

This sequence joins TRBV10-1 and TRBJ2-3; 7 bases match TRBD1. This CDR3 has 15 residues. J was trimmed by 0 bases and V by 6 bases; bases with no gene match: 6. Germline CDR1 and CDR2: WNHNN and SYGVQD (reference sequence). The CDR3 sequence: CASSQTGKSTDTQYF. The CDR3 nucleotides are TGCGCCAGCAGCCAGACAGGGAAAAGCACAGATACGCAGTATTTT.

V gene TRBV7-8 combines with J gene TRBJ2-1; 9 nucleotides match TRBD1. The CDR3 is 15 amino acids. CDR1 SGHVS and CDR2 FQNEAQ come from the germline V gene. V gave up 4 bases and J gave up 9 bases; unmatched junction bases: 10. This CDR3 is CASSWAAGQGFEQFF. The CDR3 DNA reads TGTGCCAGCAGCTGGGCGGCGGGACAGGGTTTTGAGCAGTTCTTC.

The chain carries TRBV30 and TRBJ1-5, with TRBD1 matching over 10 bases. The CDR3 length is 17 residues. The germline V gene has CDR1 GTSNPN and CDR2 SVGIG (reference sequence). With 2 bases clipped from V and 4 bases from J, the junction kept 11 bases outside the gene matches. The CDR3 protein is CAWSTSPGQGFNQPQHF. In DNA form, the CDR3 reads TGTGCCTGGAGTACGTCTCCGGGACAGGGGTTTAATCAGCCCCAGCATTTT.

The chain uses TRBV7-2 and TRBJ2-1; 10 nucleotides agree with TRBD1. Germline-derived CDR1 and CDR2 are SGHTA and FQGNSA. The CDR3 loop spans 15 amino acids. J lost 8 bases, V lost 0 bases, and 4 bases had no gene match. This chain's CDR3 is CASSLAGQGVDEQFF. Here the CDR3 DNA reads TGTGCCAGCAGCTTAGCAGGACAGGGGGTGGATGAGCAGTTCTTC.

J is TRBJ1-5 and V is TRBV7-6; TRBD1 aligns across 10 bases. V dropped 2 bases and J dropped 2; count of bases not matched to a gene: 9. The length of the CDR3 is 18 residues. CDR1 SGHVS and CDR2 FNYEAQ come from the germline V gene. The CDR3 is CASSLLGQGEGRNQPQHF. CDR3 in DNA: TGTGCCAGCAGCTTACTCGGACAGGGGGAGGGACGCAATCAGCCCCAGCATTTT.

The V gene is TRBV15, the J gene TRBJ1-5; 8 bases match TRBD1. V was clipped by 0 bases and J by 0 bases; unmatched bases: 13. The CDR3 extends over 20 amino acids. The germline gives CDR1 LNHNV, CDR2 YYDKDF (reference sequence). The CDR3 loop reads CATSRDRWETGVSSNQPQHF. The DNA of the CDR3 is TGTGCCACCAGCAGAGATCGATGGGAGACAGGGGTTTCTAGCAATCAGCCCCAGCATTTT.